This note documents a single T cell receptor (beta chain) sequence. This clonotype was detected a few times. What antigen it recognizes has not been identified. One base away there is no much larger clone; base qualities are not given. The data were produced on an Illumina HiSeq 2500. TCR beta libraries were prepared by quantitative 5'-RACE with molecular barcodes. On the study's bioinformatics: A new computational method based on a probabilistic model of VDJ rearrangement was used to identify disease-linked TCR variants. TCRdb's own reprocessing of the public reads used fastp at Q25 and MiXCR and kept productive beta chains. All rows with the same CDR3 protein become a single entry with the most common DNA and genes. What appears here as the V and J calls and clone size reflects TCRdb's work, not the paper's. This sample is represented by about 400,000 distinct CDR3 sequences; 20% to 25% of them were singletons. The ten most abundant clones make up approximately 16% of the sample.

Per the germline V gene, SGHRS is the CDR1 and YFSETQ is the CDR2. The CDR3 goes from the cysteine to the phenylalanine over 14 residues. Only CDR3 DNA remains: 42 bases, in frame from the first base. This entry comes from a study of CD8 T cells in ankylosing spondylitis (dated by TCRdb to about 2017). For the study in its entirety: The study set out to find disease-linked TCR variants by profiling T cell receptor beta repertoires in ankylosing spondylitis patients and healthy donors. In total, the full study cohort was made up of 100 to 140 healthy donors and some 26 ankylosing spondylitis patients. Peripheral blood was sampled, and synovial fluid was additionally collected from ankylosing spondylitis patients.

On the study overall, not on this receptor specifically: Blood from ankylosing spondylitis patients appeared to be characterized by a TCR beta motif made up of seven or eight highly homologous amino acid variants. According to the report, matched synovial fluid samples from ankylosing spondylitis patients were significantly enriched for the disease-linked clones. The disease-linked clones had a CD8+ phenotype and were found at relatively low frequencies in peripheral blood. Some motif variants had previously been reported in the synovial fluid and blood of reactive arthritis patients, which suggests shared mechanisms of disease initiation.

The sample taken for sequencing was blood, either unsorted or a sorted T cell fraction (not recorded which). The receptor was derived from a male donor with ankylosing spondylitis. The chain is assembled from TRBV5-1 and TRBJ2-2; the D gene is possibly TRBD2, with 8 bases matching. The DNA sequence is as follows: TGCGGTTCCGGGAGGGGGCCGAACACCGGGGAGCTGTTTTTT. It translates as CGSGRGPNTGELFF.